In this sample, the clone carrying this T cell receptor (beta chain) turned up a few times. These data are taken from a study of blood T cell repertoires in COVID-19. Overall study context: Acute and convalescent COVID-19 specimens originated in the United States, Italy and Spain.

Per the authors' pipeline: Reference gene primer amplification gave nucleated cell count estimates. Clones were read by immunoSEQ multiplex PCR, and TCRdb kept only the in-frame ones, dropping some. V, J and clone size are those of that table, while D and trimming were read from the DNA. This sample has about 62,000 clones, with 75% to 90% found just once. Germline CDR1 is SGHRS and CDR2 is YFSETQ. Deletions cut 0 bases from V and 0 bases from J, with 4 bases between. The CDR3 extends over 15 amino acids. The V gene is TRBV5-1, the J gene TRBJ2-6; no clear D gene. Specimen: peripheral blood. The TCR sequence derives from a woman of 80 years or more with acute or convalescent COVID-19. CDR3 protein: CASSLDISGANVLTF. The DNA of the CDR3 is TGCGCCAGCAGCTTGGACATCTCTGGGGCCAACGTCCTGACTTTC.